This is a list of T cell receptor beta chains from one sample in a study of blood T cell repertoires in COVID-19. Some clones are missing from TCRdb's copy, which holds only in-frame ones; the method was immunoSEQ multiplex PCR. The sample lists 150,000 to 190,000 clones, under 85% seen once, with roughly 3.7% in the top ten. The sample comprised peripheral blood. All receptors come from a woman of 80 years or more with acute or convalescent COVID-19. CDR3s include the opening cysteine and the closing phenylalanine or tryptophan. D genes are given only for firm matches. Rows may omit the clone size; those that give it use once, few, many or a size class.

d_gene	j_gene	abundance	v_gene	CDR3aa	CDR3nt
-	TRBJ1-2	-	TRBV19	CASKLRQVDYGYTF	TGTGCCAGTAAGCTACGACAGGTTGACTATGGCTACACCTTC
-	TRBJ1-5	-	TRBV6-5	CASSPLGGGQPQHF	TGTGCCAGCAGCCCCCTGGGGGGAGGTCAGCCCCAGCATTTT
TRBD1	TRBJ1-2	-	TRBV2	CASSYRDRVEGYTF	TGTGCCAGCAGTTACCGGGACAGGGTTGAGGGCTACACCTTC
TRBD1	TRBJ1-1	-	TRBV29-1	CSVPGQQNTEAFF	TGCAGCGTCCCGGGACAGCAGAACACTGAAGCTTTCTTT
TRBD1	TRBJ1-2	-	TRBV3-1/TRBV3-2	CASSTRGGFGYTF	TGTGCCAGCAGCACCCGAGGGGGCTTCGGCTACACCTTC
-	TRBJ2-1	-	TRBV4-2	CASSQEVRIEQFF	TGTGCCAGCAGCCAAGAGGTGCGGATCGAGCAGTTCTTC
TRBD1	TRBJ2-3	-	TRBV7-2	CASSTHGTGADTQYF	TGTGCCAGCAGCACACACGGCACAGGGGCCGATACGCAGTATTTT
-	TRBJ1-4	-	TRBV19	CASSRDTATNEKLFF	TGTGCCAGTAGTAGAGACACTGCAACTAATGAAAAACTGTTTTTT
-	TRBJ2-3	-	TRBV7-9	CASSLSTPITDTQYF	TGTGCCAGCAGCTTATCCACTCCTATCACAGATACGCAGTATTTT
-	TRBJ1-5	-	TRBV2	CASSGTSADQPQHF	TGTGCCAGCAGTGGCACCTCCGCGGATCAGCCCCAGCATTTT
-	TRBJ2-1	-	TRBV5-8	CASRDREVFSGSFF	TGTGCCAGCCGGGACAGGGAGGTTTTTAGCGGGAGTTTCTTC
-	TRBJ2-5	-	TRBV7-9	CASSPRVETQYF	TGTGCCAGCAGCCCCCGGGTGGAGACCCAGTACTTC
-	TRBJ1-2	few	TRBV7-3	CASSPTGTGLYGYTF	TGTGCCAGCAGCCCCACCGGGACGGGACTCTATGGCTACACCTTC
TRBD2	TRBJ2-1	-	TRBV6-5	CASRTSGAYNEQFF	TGTGCCAGCAGGACTAGCGGAGCGTACAATGAGCAGTTCTTC
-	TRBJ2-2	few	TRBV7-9	CASSFGQLTGELFF	TGTGCCAGCAGCTTTGGACAGTTAACCGGGGAGCTGTTTTTT
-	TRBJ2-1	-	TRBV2	CASSMDSVDEQFF	TGTGCCAGCAGCATGGACAGCGTCGATGAGCAGTTCTTC
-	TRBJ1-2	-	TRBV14	CASRRQGRNGYTF	TGTGCCAGCAGACGACAAGGTCGGAACGGCTACACCTTC
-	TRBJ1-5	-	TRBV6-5	CASRLDRSNQPQHF	TGTGCCAGCAGGCTTGACAGGTCCAATCAGCCCCAGCATTTT
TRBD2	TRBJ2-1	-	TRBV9	CASSVTGGSRNEQFF	TGTGCCAGCAGCGTAACGGGAGGCTCGCGGAATGAGCAGTTCTTC
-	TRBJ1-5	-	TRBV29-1	CSVGEVDQSQHF	TGCAGCGTTGGAGAGGTCGATCAGTCCCAGCATTTT
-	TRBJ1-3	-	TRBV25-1	CASTKGDLGNTIYF	TGTGCCAGCACCAAAGGGGATCTGGGAAACACCATATATTTT
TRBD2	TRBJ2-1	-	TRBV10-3	CATGQRGLSYNEQFF	TGTGCCACCGGCCAGCGGGGACTCTCCTACAATGAGCAGTTCTTC
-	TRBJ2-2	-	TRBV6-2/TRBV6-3	CASSFSGKLTGELFF	TGTGCCAGCAGTTTTTCCGGGAAGCTTACCGGGGAGCTGTTTTTT
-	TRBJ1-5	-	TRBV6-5	CASSLDSSNQPQHF	TGTGCCAGCAGCTTGGACAGCAGCAATCAGCCCCAGCATTTT
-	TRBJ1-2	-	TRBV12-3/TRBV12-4	CASSTGNYGYTF	TGTGCCAGCTCGACAGGAAACTATGGCTACACCTTC
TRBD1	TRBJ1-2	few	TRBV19	CASSIGTGFSGYTF	TGTGCCAGTAGTATCGGGACAGGGTTTAGCGGCTACACCTTC